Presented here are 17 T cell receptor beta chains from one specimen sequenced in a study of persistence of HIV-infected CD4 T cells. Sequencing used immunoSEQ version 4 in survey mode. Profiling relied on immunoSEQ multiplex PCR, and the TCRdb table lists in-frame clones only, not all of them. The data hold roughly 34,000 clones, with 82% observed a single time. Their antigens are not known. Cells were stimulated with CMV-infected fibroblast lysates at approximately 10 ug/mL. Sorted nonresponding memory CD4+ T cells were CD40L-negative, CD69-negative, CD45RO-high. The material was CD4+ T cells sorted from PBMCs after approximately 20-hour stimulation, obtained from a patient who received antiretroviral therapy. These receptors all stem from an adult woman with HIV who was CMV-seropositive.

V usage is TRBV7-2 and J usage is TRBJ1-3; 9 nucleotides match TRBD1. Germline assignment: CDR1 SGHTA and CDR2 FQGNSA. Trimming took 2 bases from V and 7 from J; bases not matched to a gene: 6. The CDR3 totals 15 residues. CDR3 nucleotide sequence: TGTGCCAGCAGCTTAATCTCCGACAGGGGGAACACCATATATTTT. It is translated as CASSLISDRGNTIYF.

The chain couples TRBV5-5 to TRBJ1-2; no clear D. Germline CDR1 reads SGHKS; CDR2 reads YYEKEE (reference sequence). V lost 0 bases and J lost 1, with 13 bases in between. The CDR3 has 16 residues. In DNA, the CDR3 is TGTGCCAGCAGCTTGGCTTGGTCGTGGGATAACTATGGCTACACCTTC. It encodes CASSLAWSWDNYGYTF. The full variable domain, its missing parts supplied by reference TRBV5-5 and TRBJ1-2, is DAGVTQSPTHLIKTRGQQVTLRCSPISGHKSVSWYQQVLGQGPQFIFQYYEKEERGRGNFPDRFSARQFPNYSSELNVNALLLGDSALYLCASSLAWSWDNYGYTFGSGTRLTVV.

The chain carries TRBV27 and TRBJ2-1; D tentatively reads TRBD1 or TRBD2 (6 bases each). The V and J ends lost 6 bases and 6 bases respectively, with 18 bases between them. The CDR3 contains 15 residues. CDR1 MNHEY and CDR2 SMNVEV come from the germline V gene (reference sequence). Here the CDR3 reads CASRALGGGGNEQFF. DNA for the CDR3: TGTGCCAGCAGGGCTTTGGGAGGAGGGGGCAATGAGCAGTTCTTC.

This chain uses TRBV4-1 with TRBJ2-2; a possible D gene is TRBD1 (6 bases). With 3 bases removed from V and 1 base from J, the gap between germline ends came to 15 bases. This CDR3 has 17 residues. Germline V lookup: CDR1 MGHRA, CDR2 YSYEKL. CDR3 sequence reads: CASSHPNRGQNTGELFF. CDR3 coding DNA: TGCGCCAGCAGCCACCCAAATAGGGGACAGAACACCGGGGAGCTGTTTTTT.

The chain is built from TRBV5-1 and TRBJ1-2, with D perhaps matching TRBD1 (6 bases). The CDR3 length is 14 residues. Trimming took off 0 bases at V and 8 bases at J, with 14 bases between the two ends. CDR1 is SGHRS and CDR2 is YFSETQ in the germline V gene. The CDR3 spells CASSLDRGAKGYTF. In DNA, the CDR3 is TGCGCCAGCAGCTTGGATCGGGGGGCTAAAGGCTACACCTTC.

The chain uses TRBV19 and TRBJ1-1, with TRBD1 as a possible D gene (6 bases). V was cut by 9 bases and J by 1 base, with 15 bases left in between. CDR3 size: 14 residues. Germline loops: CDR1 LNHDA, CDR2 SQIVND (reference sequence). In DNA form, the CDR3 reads TGTGCCAGCCGGTCCCGGGACAAGAACACTGAAGCTTTCTTT. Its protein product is CASRSRDKNTEAFF.

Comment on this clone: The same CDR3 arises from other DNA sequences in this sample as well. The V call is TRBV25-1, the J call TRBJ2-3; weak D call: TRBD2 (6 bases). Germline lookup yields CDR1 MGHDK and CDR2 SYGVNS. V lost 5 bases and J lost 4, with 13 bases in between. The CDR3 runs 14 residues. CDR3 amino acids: CASSPSGGSDTQYF. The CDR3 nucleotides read TGTGCCAGCAGTCCCTCCGGAGGGTCAGATACGCAGTATTTT.

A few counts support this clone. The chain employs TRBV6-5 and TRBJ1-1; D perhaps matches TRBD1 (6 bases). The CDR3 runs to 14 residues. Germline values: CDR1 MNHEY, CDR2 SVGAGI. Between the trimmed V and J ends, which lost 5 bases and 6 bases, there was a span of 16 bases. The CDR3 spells CASSPTGFSAEAFF. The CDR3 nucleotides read TGTGCCAGCAGTCCGACAGGATTCTCCGCTGAAGCTTTCTTT.

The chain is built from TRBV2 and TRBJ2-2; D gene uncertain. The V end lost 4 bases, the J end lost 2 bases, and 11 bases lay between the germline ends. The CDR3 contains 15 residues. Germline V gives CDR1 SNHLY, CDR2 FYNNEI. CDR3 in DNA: TGTGCCAGCAGTGCAAACGGCCTAAACACCGGGGAGCTGTTTTTT. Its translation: CASSANGLNTGELFF.

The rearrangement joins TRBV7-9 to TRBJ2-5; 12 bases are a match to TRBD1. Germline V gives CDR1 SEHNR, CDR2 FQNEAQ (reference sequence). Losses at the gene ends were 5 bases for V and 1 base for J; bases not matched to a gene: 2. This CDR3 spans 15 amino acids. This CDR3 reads CASSRDRGLQETQYF. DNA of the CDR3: TGTGCCAGCAGCAGGGACAGGGGGCTCCAAGAGACCCAGTACTTC.

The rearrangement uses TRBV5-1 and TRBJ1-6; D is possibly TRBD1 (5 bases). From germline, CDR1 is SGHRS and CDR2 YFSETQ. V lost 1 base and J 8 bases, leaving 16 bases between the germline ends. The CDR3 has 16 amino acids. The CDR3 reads CASSLRGGGTDSPLHF. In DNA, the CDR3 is TGCGCCAGCAGCTTGCGAGGTGGGGGGACGGATTCACCCCTCCACTTT.

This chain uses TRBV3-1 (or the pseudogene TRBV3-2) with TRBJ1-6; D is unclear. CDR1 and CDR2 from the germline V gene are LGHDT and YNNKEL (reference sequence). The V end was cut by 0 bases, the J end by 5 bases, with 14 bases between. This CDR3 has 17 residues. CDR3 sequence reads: CASSQDGPPAHNSPLHF. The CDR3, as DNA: TGTGCCAGCAGCCAAGATGGGCCCCCGGCTCATAATTCACCCCTCCACTTT.

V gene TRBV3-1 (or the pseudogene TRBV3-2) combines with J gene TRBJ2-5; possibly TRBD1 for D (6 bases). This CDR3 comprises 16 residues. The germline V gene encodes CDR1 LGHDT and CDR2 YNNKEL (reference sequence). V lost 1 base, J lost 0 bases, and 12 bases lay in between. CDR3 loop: CASSQAGTTYQETQYF. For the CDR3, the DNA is TGTGCCAGCAGCCAAGCAGGGACAACGTACCAAGAGACCCAGTACTTC.

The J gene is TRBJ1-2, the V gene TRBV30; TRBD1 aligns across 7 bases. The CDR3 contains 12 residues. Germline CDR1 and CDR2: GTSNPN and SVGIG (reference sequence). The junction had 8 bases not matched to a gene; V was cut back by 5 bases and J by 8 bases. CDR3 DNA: TGTGCCTGGGCCCAGGGGGTTGGCGGCTACACCTTC. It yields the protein CAWAQGVGGYTF.

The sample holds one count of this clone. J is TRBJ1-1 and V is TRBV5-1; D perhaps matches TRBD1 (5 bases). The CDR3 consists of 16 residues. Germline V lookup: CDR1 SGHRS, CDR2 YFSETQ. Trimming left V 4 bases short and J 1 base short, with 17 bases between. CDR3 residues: CASSDQTGLSNTEAFF. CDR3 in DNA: TGCGCCAGCAGCGACCAGACGGGGCTCTCGAACACTGAAGCTTTCTTT. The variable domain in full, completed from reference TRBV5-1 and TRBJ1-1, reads KAGVTQTPRYLIKTRGQQVTLSCSPISGHRSVSWYQQTPGQGLQFLFEYFSETQRNKGNFPGRFSGRQFSNSRSEMNVSTLELGDSALYLCASSDQTGLSNTEAFFGQGTRLTVV.

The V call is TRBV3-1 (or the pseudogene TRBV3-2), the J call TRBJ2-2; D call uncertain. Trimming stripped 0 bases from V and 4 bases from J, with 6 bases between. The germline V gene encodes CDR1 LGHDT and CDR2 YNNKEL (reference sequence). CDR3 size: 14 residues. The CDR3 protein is CASSQESSTGELFF. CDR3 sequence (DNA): TGTGCCAGCAGCCAAGAGTCGTCCACCGGGGAGCTGTTTTTT.

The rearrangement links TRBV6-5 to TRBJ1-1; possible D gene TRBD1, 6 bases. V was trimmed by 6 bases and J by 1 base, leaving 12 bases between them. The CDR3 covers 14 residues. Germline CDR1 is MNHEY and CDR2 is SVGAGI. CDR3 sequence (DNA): TGTGCCAGCAGGGGGGACAAGCAGAACACTGAAGCTTTCTTT. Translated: CASRGDKQNTEAFF.